This T cell receptor (beta chain) was sequenced for a study of OX40 agonist ivuxolimab in advanced cancers. On the study more broadly: Enrolled patients in dose escalation had cancers that were hepatocellular carcinoma, melanoma, renal cell or head and neck cancer. Findings and caveats of the study: Compared with others, partial responders at 0.1-3.0 mg/kg displayed clonal expansion among the lowest.

As regards this clone: Its target is unknown.

Clones were sequenced by immunoSEQ multiplex PCR, and TCRdb holds only the in-frame ones, with some missing. Altogether tens of thousands of clones are present, around 90% being singletons, with the ten largest covering more than 1.5%. CDR3 length: 14 residues. Germline CDR1 is MNHEY and CDR2 is SMNVEV (reference sequence). Trimming pared 3 bases from V and 4 bases from J, leaving 13 bases between. The chain recombines TRBV27 with TRBJ2-7, with D perhaps matching TRBD1 (6 bases). The input for sequencing was CD4+ or CD8+ T cells sorted from blood, taken in a trial of the OX40 agonist ivuxolimab. The clonotype originates from an adult with an advanced solid tumor such as melanoma, head and neck, liver or kidney cancer. CDR3 protein: CASSFYGQSYEQYF. As DNA, the CDR3 is TGTGCCAGCAGTTTTTACGGACAGTCGTACGAGCAGTACTTC.